This T cell receptor beta chain was observed in a study of blood T cell repertoires in COVID-19. Study context: Specimens from acute and convalescent COVID-19 originated in the United States, Italy and Spain.

The CDR3 extends over 16 amino acids. Germline CDR1 and CDR2: MDHEN and SYDVKM. V gave up 5 bases and J gave up 1 base, with 16 bases separating them. Original analysis: Reference gene primer amplification gave nucleated cell count estimates. Clones were sequenced by immunoSEQ multiplex PCR, and TCRdb holds only the in-frame ones, with some missing. V and J calls and clone size are those listed in that table; D and trimming were worked out from the DNA. Altogether roughly 180,000 clones are present, roughly 94% being singletons, with the ten largest covering about 0.76%. The receptor's source is a man aged 25-45 years with COVID-19, enrolled during active disease. The chain employs TRBV28 and TRBJ2-3; the D gene is possibly TRBD1 (5 bases). Specimen: peripheral blood. In nucleotides, the CDR3 is TGTGCCAGCAGTACGATCAGGGTCAGGGGCACAGATACGCAGTATTTT. This encodes CASSTIRVRGTDTQYF.